This record covers a single TCR beta chain. This entry belongs to a study of blood T cell repertoires in COVID-19. Study background: In each case, the material was cDNA or gDNA derived from T cells, B-cell-depleted T cells, or PBMCs.

Generated by immunoSEQ multiplex PCR, the TCRdb table keeps only in-frame clones and is missing some. The data show about 270,000 clones, about 89% seen once. The V gene lost 1 base and the J gene lost 9 bases, with 16 bases spanning the gap. From germline, CDR1 is GTSNPN and CDR2 SVGIG (reference sequence). This CDR3 comprises 13 residues. Sequenced input: peripheral blood. The chain joins TRBV30 to TRBJ2-7; the D gene is possibly TRBD1 (6 bases). This sequence originates from a man between 40 and 49 years old with active or convalescent COVID-19. DNA for the CDR3: TGTGCCTGGAGTGACGTAGGGGGAAGGGGGCAGTACTTC. Translated: CAWSDVGGRGQYF.